This entry lists 8 T cell receptor beta chains sequenced from one sample in a study of blood T cell repertoires in COVID-19. Method: immunoSEQ multiplex PCR; TCRdb's copy keeps in-frame clones and lacks some. The table shows around 310,000 clones, with around nine tenths occurring only once. Sequencing was performed on PBMCs or T cells enriched from blood (not recorded which). The receptor source for this set is a woman aged 25 to 39 who had recovered from COVID-19.

This chain links TRBV6-4 with TRBJ1-1; the match to TRBD1 covers 11 bases. V shed 7 bases and J 5 bases; nucleotides not matched to a gene: 12. Germline CDR1 and CDR2: MRHNA and SNTAGT. The CDR3 extends over 16 amino acids. CDR3 sequence reads: CASKRTGGAGETEAFF. The CDR3 nucleotides read TGTGCCAGCAAGAGGACAGGGGGCGCGGGAGAAACTGAAGCTTTCTTT.

The CDR3 DNA reads as TGTGCCAGCAGCCGGAAGGGGACTAGCGGATCTCGCGATGAGCAGTTCTTC. This encodes CASSRKGTSGSRDEQFF. The J gene is TRBJ2-1, the V gene TRBV5-8; 11 bases line up with TRBD2. V gave up 4 bases and J gave up 8 bases; unmatched junction bases: 14. Germline values: CDR1 SGHTS, CDR2 YDEGEE. This CDR3 has 17 amino acids. Drawing the rest from reference TRBV5-8 and TRBJ2-1, the complete variable domain is EAGVTQSPTHLIKTRGQQATLRCSPISGHTSVYWYQQALGLGLQFLLWYDEGEERNRGNFPPRFSGRQFPNYSSELNVNALELEDSALYLCASSRKGTSGSRDEQFFGPGTRLTVL.

The rearrangement uses TRBV29-1 and TRBJ1-4; no clear D gene. The germline CDR1 and CDR2 sequences are SQVTM and ANQGSEA. CDR3 length: 13 residues. The V end was cut by 3 bases, the J end by 10 bases, with 15 bases between. CDR3 DNA sequence: TGCAGCGTTGAGGTTTCCGAGGGAGGAAAACTGTTTTTT. Translation: CSVEVSEGGKLFF.

This rearrangement joins TRBV18 to TRBJ2-4; 7 bases line up with TRBD1. The germline CDR1 and CDR2 sequences are KGHSH and LQKENI. The CDR3 has 15 residues. J was trimmed by 8 bases and V by 1 base; bases with no gene match: 8. The CDR3 nucleotides read TGTGCCAGCTCACCACGGTTACAGGGGTCGGACATTCAGTACTTC. Protein: CASSPRLQGSDIQYF.

The J gene is TRBJ2-2, the V gene TRBV1; TRBD1 is the table's D call, not checked against the DNA. TRBV1 is termed a pseudogene. The CDR3 has 15 residues. The CDR3 nucleotides are TGCACCAGCACCGCACGTACAGGGGGGAACGGGGAGCTGTTTTTT. Translation gives CTSTARTGGNGELFF.

This clone was counted a single time. The V call is TRBV23-1, the J call TRBJ1-5; D may be TRBD1 (5 bases). TRBV23-1 falls under the ORF class, with uncertain function. The CDR3 consists of 16 residues. V gave up 0 bases and J gave up 5 bases, with 14 bases separating them. The CDR3 nucleotides are TGCGCCAGCAGTCAATCGCGGGGGATTGGGGATCAGCCCCAGCATTTT. Protein product: CASSQSRGIGDQPQHF.

The V and J genes are TRBV4-2 and TRBJ2-1; maybe TRBD2 (6 bases). The CDR3 covers 15 residues. Trimming removed 2 bases from V and 5 bases from J, with 13 bases in between. The germline gives CDR1 LGHNA, CDR2 YNFKEQ. CDR3 nucleotide sequence: TGTGCCAGCAGCCAACCCCCGGGACTGGACAATGAGCAGTTCTTC. It translates to CASSQPPGLDNEQFF.

The chain couples TRBV4-1 to TRBJ1-1, with D possibly being TRBD1 (6 bases). The CDR3 has 15 residues. V gave up 0 bases and J gave up 4 bases, with 12 bases separating them. The germline V gene has CDR1 MGHRA and CDR2 YSYEKL. The CDR3 nucleotides are TGCGCCAGCAGCCAAGAAACTCCCAGGGGCACTGAAGCTTTCTTT. This gives the protein CASSQETPRGTEAFF.